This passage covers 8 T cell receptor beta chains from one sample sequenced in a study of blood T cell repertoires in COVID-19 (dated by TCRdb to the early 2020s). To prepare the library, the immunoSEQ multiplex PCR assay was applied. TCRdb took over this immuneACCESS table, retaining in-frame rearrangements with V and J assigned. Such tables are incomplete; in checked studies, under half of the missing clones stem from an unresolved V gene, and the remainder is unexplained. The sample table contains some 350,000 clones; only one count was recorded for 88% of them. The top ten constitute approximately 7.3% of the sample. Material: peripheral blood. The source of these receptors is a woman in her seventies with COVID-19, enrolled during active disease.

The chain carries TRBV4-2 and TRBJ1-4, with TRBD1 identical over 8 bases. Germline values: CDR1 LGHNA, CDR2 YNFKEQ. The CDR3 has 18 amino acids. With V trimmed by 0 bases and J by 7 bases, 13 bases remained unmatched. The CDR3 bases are TGTGCCAGCAGCCAAGATTTGGGACAGGCGTTAGAAGGTGAAAAACTGTTTTTT. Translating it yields CASSQDLGQALEGEKLFF.

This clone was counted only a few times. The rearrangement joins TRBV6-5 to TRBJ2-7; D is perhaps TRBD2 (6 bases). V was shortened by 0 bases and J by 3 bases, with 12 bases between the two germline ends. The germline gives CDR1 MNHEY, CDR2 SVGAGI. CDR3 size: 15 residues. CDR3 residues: CASSYSGGVVYEQYF. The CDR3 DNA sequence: TGTGCCAGCAGTTACTCTGGCGGGGTTGTCTACGAGCAGTACTTC.

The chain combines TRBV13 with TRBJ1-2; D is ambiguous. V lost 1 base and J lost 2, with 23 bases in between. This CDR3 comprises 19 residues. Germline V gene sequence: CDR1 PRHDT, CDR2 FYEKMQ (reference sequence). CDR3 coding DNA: TGTGCCAGCAGCTTAGCGTCCGGGAGGAGTGGACCTTACAACTATGGCTACACCTTC. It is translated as CASSLASGRSGPYNYGYTF.

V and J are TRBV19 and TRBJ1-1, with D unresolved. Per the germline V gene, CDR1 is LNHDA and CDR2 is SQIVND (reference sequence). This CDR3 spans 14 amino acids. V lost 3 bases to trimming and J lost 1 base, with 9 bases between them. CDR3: CASSIFGGNTEAFF. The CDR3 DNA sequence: TGTGCCAGTAGTATTTTCGGCGGGAACACTGAAGCTTTCTTT.

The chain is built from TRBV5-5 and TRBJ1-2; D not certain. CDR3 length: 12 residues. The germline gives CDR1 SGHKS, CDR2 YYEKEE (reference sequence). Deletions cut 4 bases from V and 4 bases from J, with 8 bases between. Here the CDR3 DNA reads TGTGCCAGCAGCCCAATAGCCTATGGCTACACCTTC. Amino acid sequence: CASSPIAYGYTF.

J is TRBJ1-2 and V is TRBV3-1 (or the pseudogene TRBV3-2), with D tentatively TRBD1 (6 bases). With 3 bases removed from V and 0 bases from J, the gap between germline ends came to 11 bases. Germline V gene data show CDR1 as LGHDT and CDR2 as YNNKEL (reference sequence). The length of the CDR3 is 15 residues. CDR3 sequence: CASSHLDRTNYGYTF. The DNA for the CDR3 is TGTGCCAGCAGCCATCTGGACAGAACTAACTATGGCTACACCTTC.

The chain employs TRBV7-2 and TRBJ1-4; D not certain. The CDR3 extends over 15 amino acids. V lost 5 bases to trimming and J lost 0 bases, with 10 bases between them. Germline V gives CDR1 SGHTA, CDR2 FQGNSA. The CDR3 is CASSLRHATNEKLFF. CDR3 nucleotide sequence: TGTGCCAGCAGCCTCAGACACGCAACTAATGAAAAACTGTTTTTT.

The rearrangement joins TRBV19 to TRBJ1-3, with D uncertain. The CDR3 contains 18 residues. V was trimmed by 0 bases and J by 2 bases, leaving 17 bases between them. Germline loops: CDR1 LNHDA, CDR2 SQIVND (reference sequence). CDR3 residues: CASSIEAGRRETGNTIYF. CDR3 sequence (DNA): TGTGCCAGTAGTATAGAGGCAGGTCGGAGGGAAACTGGAAACACCATATATTTT. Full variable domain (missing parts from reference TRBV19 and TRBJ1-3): DGGITQSPKYLFRKEGQNVTLSCEQNLNHDAMYWYRQDPGQGLRLIYYSQIVNDFQKGDIAEGYSVSREKKESFPLTVTSAQKNPTAFYLCASSIEAGRRETGNTIYFGEGSWLTVV.